Listed here are 22 T cell receptor beta chains from one sample, sequenced in a study of identical twins. TCRdb reanalysed the 5' RACE reads using MiXCR and keeps one entry per CDR3 protein. In the table there are roughly 470,000 distinct CDR3 sequences, roughly an eighth of which are singletons. The data also belong to a second study, concerning yellow fever vaccine responses in identical twins.

Sequences were obtained from CD4+ T cells sorted from blood. These receptors were collected from a woman under 30 in good health.

V and J are TRBV20-1 and TRBJ2-7, with D unclear. The CDR3 contains 12 residues. V was shortened by 1 base and J by 2 bases, with 6 bases between the two germline ends. Germline V CDR1 and CDR2: DFQATT, SNEGSKA (reference sequence). This chain's CDR3 is CSARADPYEQYF. The CDR3 DNA sequence: TGCAGTGCTAGAGCCGACCCCTACGAGCAGTACTTC.

This chain joins TRBV5-1 and TRBJ2-2; D might be TRBD2 (6 bases). Germline values: CDR1 SGHRS, CDR2 YFSETQ. The V end lost 4 bases, the J end lost 0 bases, and 13 bases lay between the germline ends. CDR3 length: 16 amino acids. The CDR3 DNA follows: TGCGCCAGCAGCCGTCTGGGAGGCCCGAACACCGGGGAGCTGTTTTTT. It encodes CASSRLGGPNTGELFF.

This clonotype was picked up a small number of times. The chain recombines TRBV9 with TRBJ1-2; D gene uncertain. Per germline, CDR1 SGDLS and CDR2 YYNGEE. This CDR3 has 12 residues. Between the trimmed V and J ends, which lost 3 bases and 7 bases, there was a span of 10 bases. The CDR3 sequence: CASSAPLIGYTF. CDR3 sequence (DNA): TGTGCCAGCAGCGCCCCCCTCATTGGCTACACCTTC.

J is TRBJ2-7 and V is TRBV27; TRBD1 might be the D (5 bases). V dropped 6 bases and J dropped 3 bases, with 6 bases sitting between them. The CDR3 spans 11 residues. Germline V CDR1 and CDR2: MNHEY, SMNVEV (reference sequence). The CDR3 DNA reads TGTGCCAGCAGGGACAACTACGAGCAGTACTTC. Translating gives CASRDNYEQYF.

There are a few counts of this clonotype. The chain employs TRBV4-1 and TRBJ2-5; D remains unclear. V was shortened by 1 base and J by 2 bases, with 8 bases between the two germline ends. CDR3 length: 14 amino acids. Germline V gene data show CDR1 as MGHRA and CDR2 as YSYEKL. Written as DNA, the CDR3 is TGCGCCAGCAGCCAAGCCCGCGTACAAGAGACCCAGTACTTC. It encodes CASSQARVQETQYF.

This clonotype has just a few counts. This chain joins TRBV10-3 and TRBJ2-3; TRBD1 agrees at 8 bases. The germline gives CDR1 ENHRY, CDR2 SYGVKD. The ends lost 7 bases at V and 1 base at J; junction bases unmatched: 4. The CDR3 extends over 14 amino acids. The CDR3 sequence is CAITKTGGTDTQYF. The CDR3 nucleotides read TGTGCCATCACCAAGACAGGGGGCACAGATACGCAGTATTTT.

At least ten counts were recorded for this clonotype. The chain has TRBV29-1 and TRBJ1-1, with D possibly being TRBD1 (5 bases). Germline CDR1 and CDR2: SQVTM and ANQGSEA. V was clipped by 6 bases and J by 1 base, with 18 bases between them. This CDR3 has 15 amino acids. The CDR3 nucleotides are TGCAGCGTGTCGTTATTGGGACTAAGGAACACTGAAGCTTTCTTT. It specifies CSVSLLGLRNTEAFF.

This clonotype was observed many times. The rearrangement joins TRBV7-2 to TRBJ1-1; D is unresolved. Looked up from germline, CDR1 is SGHTA and CDR2 is FQGNSA. The V end lost 2 bases, the J end lost 0 bases, and 4 bases lay between the germline ends. The CDR3 sequence is 13 residues long. The CDR3 DNA sequence: TGTGCCAGCAGCTTATCGATGAACACTGAAGCTTTCTTT. Translating it yields CASSLSMNTEAFF.

The table lists this clonotype with many counts. The chain is built from TRBV28 and TRBJ1-3; D call uncertain. The CDR3 loop spans 15 amino acids. Germline V gives CDR1 MDHEN, CDR2 SYDVKM. V was trimmed by 4 bases and J by 2 bases, leaving 12 bases between them. The CDR3 bases are TGTGCCAGCAGTTCCTCCCCAGTGGCTGGAAACACCATATATTTT. It codes for CASSSSPVAGNTIYF.

This chain links TRBV11-2 with TRBJ2-2, with a possible D match to TRBD1 (5 bases). Trimming cost V 4 bases and J 2 bases, with 17 bases left between them. This CDR3 region has 17 residues. The germline V gene has CDR1 SGHAT and CDR2 FQNNGV. This CDR3 reads CASSSRTRVRNTGELFF. As DNA, the CDR3 is TGTGCCAGCAGCTCTCGAACCAGGGTCAGAAACACCGGGGAGCTGTTTTTT.

The V call is TRBV11-1, the J call TRBJ2-6; no clear D gene. Germline V gives CDR1 SGHAT, CDR2 FQDESV (reference sequence). This CDR3 is built from 13 residues. The V and J ends lost 0 bases and 8 bases respectively, with 5 bases between them. The CDR3 is CASSLAGPNVLTF. CDR3 DNA sequence: TGTGCCAGCAGCTTAGCAGGACCCAACGTCCTGACTTTC. The full variable domain, completed using reference TRBV11-1 and TRBJ2-6, is EAEVAQSPRYKITEKSQAVAFWCDPISGHATLYWYRQILGQGPELLVQFQDESVVDDSQLPKDRFSAERLKGVDSTLKIQPAELGDSAMYLCASSLAGPNVLTFGAGSRLTVL.

The chain has TRBV5-1 and TRBJ2-7; D may be TRBD2 (6 bases). The CDR3 consists of 14 residues. The germline gives CDR1 SGHRS, CDR2 YFSETQ. Deletions cut 9 bases from V and 0 bases from J, with 16 bases between. CDR3 loop: CATGTGEFSYEQYF. Here the CDR3 DNA reads TGCGCCACCGGAACGGGGGAGTTCTCCTACGAGCAGTACTTC. Using reference TRBV5-1 and TRBJ2-7 for the parts outside the CDR3, the full variable domain is KAGVTQTPRYLIKTRGQQVTLSCSPISGHRSVSWYQQTPGQGLQFLFEYFSETQRNKGNFPGRFSGRQFSNSRSEMNVSTLELGDSALYLCATGTGEFSYEQYFGPGTRLTVT.

The genes are TRBV7-2 and TRBJ2-7, with TRBD1 as a possible D gene (5 bases). CDR3 length equals 15 residues. Trimming stripped 3 bases from V and 0 bases from J, with 12 bases between. From germline, CDR1 is SGHTA and CDR2 FQGNSA. The CDR3 loop is CASSFQGSGSYEQYF. CDR3 sequence (DNA): TGTGCCAGCAGCTTCCAGGGATCGGGCTCCTACGAGCAGTACTTC.

V and J are TRBV20-1 and TRBJ2-5; D unresolved. This CDR3 contains 13 residues. Trimming removed 5 bases from V and 5 bases from J, with 15 bases in between. The germline V gene has CDR1 DFQATT and CDR2 SNEGSKA (reference sequence). The CDR3 loop reads CSAHIALGETQYF. DNA of the CDR3: TGCAGTGCTCACATAGCCCTCGGTGAGACCCAGTACTTC.

This clonotype has a count of ten or more. This chain uses TRBV5-5 with TRBJ1-2, with unresolved D. CDR1 is SGHKS and CDR2 is YYEKEE in the germline V gene (reference sequence). Trimming cost V 4 bases and J 2 bases, with 9 bases left between them. The CDR3 sequence is 13 residues long. CDR3 amino acids: CASSPTENYGYTF. The CDR3, as DNA: TGTGCCAGCAGCCCCACAGAGAACTATGGCTACACCTTC.

The V call is TRBV6-2 or TRBV6-3, the J call TRBJ2-5; the D call may be TRBD1 or TRBD2 (6 bases each). CDR1 and CDR2 from the germline V gene are MNHEY and SVGEGT. Trimming stripped 8 bases from V and 4 bases from J, with 32 bases between. The CDR3 is made up of 19 amino acids. The CDR3 nucleotides are TGTGCCAGCTCCTTATCCAGGGGACTGGATCTACCCGGGCGAGAGACCCAGTACTTC. Its protein is CASSLSRGLDLPGRETQYF.

A few counts support this clonotype. The V gene is TRBV5-1, the J gene TRBJ2-6, with a possible D match to TRBD1 (5 bases). There are 14 residues in the CDR3. V was clipped by 5 bases and J by 3 bases, with 9 bases between them. The germline CDR1 and CDR2 sequences are SGHRS and YFSETQ. The CDR3 here is CASRTVLGANVLTF. The CDR3 DNA sequence: TGCGCCAGCAGGACAGTCCTTGGGGCCAACGTCCTGACTTTC.

This clonotype was seen just once. This chain connects TRBV20-1 to TRBJ1-1; D possibly corresponds to TRBD1 (5 bases). The CDR3 sequence is 14 residues long. V lost 3 bases, J lost 1 base, and 12 bases lay in between. Germline values: CDR1 DFQATT, CDR2 SNEGSKA (reference sequence). CDR3 in amino acids: CSASFYRTNTEAFF. The DNA of the CDR3 is TGCAGTGCTAGTTTTTACAGGACGAACACTGAAGCTTTCTTT.

The chain has TRBV11-2 and TRBJ2-7, with 12 positions matching TRBD2. CDR3 size: 16 residues. V lost 1 base and J lost 4; bases outside the gene matches: 5. CDR1 is SGHAT and CDR2 is FQNNGV in the germline V gene. CDR3 in DNA: TGTGCCAGCAGCTTAGTTTTCGGACTAGCGGGATACGAGCAGTACTTC. It specifies CASSLVFGLAGYEQYF.

This rearrangement joins TRBV24-1 to TRBJ2-7; 10 bases match TRBD1. CDR3 length: 14 amino acids. Germline V gene lookup returns CDR1 KGHDR and CDR2 SFDVKD. V lost 10 bases to trimming and J lost 5 bases; unmatched junction nucleotides: 10. This CDR3 reads CATPRDRGYHEQYF. The CDR3 bases are TGTGCCACGCCCCGGGACAGGGGATACCACGAGCAGTACTTC.

This clonotype was seen only a few times. The chain carries TRBV10-2 and TRBJ2-7; D not resolved. CDR1 WSHSY and CDR2 SAAADI come from the germline V gene. The length of the CDR3 is 12 residues. V was shortened by 9 bases and J by 0 bases, with 9 bases between the two germline ends. The CDR3 coding sequence is TGCGCCAGTGCTTATAACTCCTACGAGCAGTACTTC. Translated, it gives CASAYNSYEQYF.

The DNA of the CDR3 is TGCGCCAGCAGCCCAGGGGTGGACTTCAAAACAGATACGCAGTATTTT. Translated, it gives CASSPGVDFKTDTQYF. The chain combines TRBV4-1 with TRBJ2-3; perhaps TRBD1 as D (6 bases). Germline V gene data show CDR1 as MGHRA and CDR2 as YSYEKL. CDR3 length: 16 amino acids. The V end was cut by 4 bases, the J end by 3 bases, with 17 bases between.